The next 31 T cell receptor beta chains were all read from a single sample in a study of response to subunit inactivated influenza vaccine. A single record per CDR3 protein comes from TCRdb applying MiXCR to the RT-PCR reads. The sample contains more than 200,000 distinct CDR3 sequences, 10% to 15% of which appear only once. The material sequenced was non-naive T cells sorted from PBMCs, taken 14 days before vaccination. The origin of the receptors is a man aged 50-59 years who received an inactivated influenza vaccine.

This clonotype was found many times. The chain couples TRBV11-2 to TRBJ2-2; a possible D gene is TRBD1 (5 bases). The CDR3 has 14 residues. Trimming stripped 1 base from V and 10 bases from J, with 13 bases between. CDR1 and CDR2 from the germline V gene are SGHAT and FQNNGV. CDR3 sequence: CASSLVLRALELFF. CDR3 bases: TGTGCCAGCAGCTTAGTCCTCAGGGCCTTGGAGCTGTTTTTT. Drawing the rest from reference TRBV11-2 and TRBJ2-2, the complete variable domain is EAGVAQSPRYKIIEKRQSVAFWCNPISGHATLYWYQQILGQGPKLLIQFQNNGVVDDSQLPKDRFSAERLKGVDSTLKIQPAKLEDSAVYLCASSLVLRALELFFGEGSRLTVL.

The V and J genes are TRBV7-3 and TRBJ2-7, with D perhaps given as TRBD1 or TRBD2 (5 bases each). Germline CDR1 SGHTA, CDR2 FQGTGA. The CDR3 is 15 residues long. V was pared by 2 bases and J by 2 bases, with 13 bases between. For the CDR3, the DNA is TGTGCCAGCAGCTTATGGGGGTCCGGGCCCTACGAGCAGTACTTC. It specifies CASSLWGSGPYEQYF.

The table lists this clonotype with a few counts. The junction differs from germline at one of its ends, possibly a read error. The chain combines TRBV20-1 with TRBJ1-1; D gene unclear. Germline assignment: CDR1 DFQATT and CDR2 SNEGSKA (reference sequence). The CDR3 totals 13 residues. Here the CDR3 DNA reads TGCAGCGCTAGTGACATGGGAGGCACTGAAGCTTTCTTT. It yields the protein CSASDMGGTEAFF.

This clonotype appeared a few times. The chain joins TRBV6-2 or TRBV6-3 to TRBJ1-1, with 7 bases that match TRBD1. Trimming took 6 bases from V and 1 from J; bases not matched to a gene: 11. The CDR3 spans 16 residues. Germline V gene lookup returns CDR1 MNHEY and CDR2 SVGEGT. In nucleotides, the CDR3 is TGTGCCAGCAGGCCAACTCGACAGGGACAGAACACTGAAGCTTTCTTT. Its translation is CASRPTRQGQNTEAFF.

The chain joins TRBV5-4 to TRBJ1-2; tentatively, D is TRBD1 (5 bases). The CDR3 covers 15 residues. Germline CDR1 SGHNT, CDR2 YYREEE (reference sequence). V was shortened by 4 bases and J by 4 bases, with 17 bases between the two germline ends. CDR3 region: CASSRGGTGGYGYTF. The DNA of the CDR3 is TGTGCCAGCAGCCGCGGGGGGACGGGCGGCTATGGCTACACCTTC.

Of note for this clonotype: The junction departs from germline at one end; a sequencing error may be responsible. The rearrangement links TRBV7-7 to TRBJ2-7; tentatively, D is TRBD2 (6 bases). Looked up from germline, CDR1 is SSHAT and CDR2 is FNYEAQ (reference sequence). This CDR3 is built from 14 residues. CDR3 loop: CASSLGGEGYEQYF. CDR3 bases: TGTGCTAGCAGCTTAGGAGGGGAAGGCTACGAGCAGTACTTC.

J is TRBJ2-1 and V is TRBV19, with a possible D match to TRBD2 (5 bases). The CDR3 is 15 residues long. Trimming took off 5 bases at V and 4 bases at J, with 15 bases between the two ends. CDR1 is LNHDA, CDR2 SQIVND, per germline (reference sequence). The CDR3 nucleotides are TGTGCCAGTAGTCCCGAAGGTGGACTTTACAATGAGCAGTTCTTC. Translation: CASSPEGGLYNEQFF.

This clonotype has a handful of counts. J is TRBJ2-3 and V is TRBV29-1, with 7 bases matching TRBD1. The CDR3 runs 12 residues. After removal of 6 bases from V and 3 bases from J, the junction contained 3 bases not matched to a gene. Germline assignment: CDR1 SQVTM and CDR2 ANQGSEA. The CDR3 is CSVQGETDTQYF. As DNA, the CDR3 is TGCAGCGTCCAGGGGGAGACAGATACGCAGTATTTT.

Many counts were recorded for this clonotype. The chain uses TRBV28 and TRBJ2-7; D gene ambiguous. CDR1 and CDR2 (germline): MDHEN, SYDVKM. CDR3 length: 12 residues. V gave up 2 bases and J gave up 3 bases, with 5 bases separating them. The CDR3 loop reads CASSLHGYEQYF. In DNA form, the CDR3 reads TGTGCCAGCAGTTTACACGGCTACGAGCAGTACTTC.

This clonotype was counted ten times or more. The genes are TRBV7-8 and TRBJ1-4; D not resolved. The V gene lost 5 bases and the J gene lost 3 bases, with 10 bases spanning the gap. The CDR3 has 14 amino acids. Germline loops: CDR1 SGHVS, CDR2 FQNEAQ. The CDR3 region is CASSPRGANEKLFF. CDR3 coding DNA: TGTGCCAGCAGCCCTCGGGGTGCTAATGAAAAACTGTTTTTT.

This clonotype has a count of ten or more. The chain links TRBV29-1 to TRBJ2-5; 7 nucleotides line up with TRBD1. The CDR3 runs 16 residues. CDR1 is SQVTM and CDR2 is ANQGSEA in the germline V gene. V shed 2 bases and J 2 bases; nucleotides not matched to a gene: 11. The CDR3 loop reads CSVEIVGDRVQETQYF. CDR3 coding DNA: TGCAGCGTTGAAATCGTCGGTGACAGGGTTCAAGAGACCCAGTACTTC.

J is TRBJ2-5 and V is TRBV12-3 or TRBV12-4, with D possibly being TRBD2 (6 bases). The CDR3 extends over 13 amino acids. V was cut by 5 bases and J by 4 bases, with 11 bases left in between. CDR3 nucleotide sequence: TGTGCCAGCAGTGCGGGACTTCGAGAGACCCAGTACTTC. Its translation is CASSAGLRETQYF.

This clonotype was detected once. The genes are TRBV6-5 and TRBJ2-1; D is undetermined. This CDR3 has 13 amino acids. The germline V and J ends were trimmed by 1 base and 8 bases, with 9 bases remaining between them. CDR1 is MNHEY, CDR2 SVGAGI, per germline. CDR3 region: CASSYYPSDEQFF. The CDR3 region has the DNA TGTGCCAGCAGTTACTACCCGAGCGATGAGCAGTTCTTC.

The sample holds a few counts of this clonotype. The chain couples TRBV14 to TRBJ2-6; no clear D. This CDR3 is 18 amino acids long. Germline loops: CDR1 SGHDN, CDR2 FVKESK. With 6 bases removed from V and 0 bases from J, the gap between germline ends came to 18 bases. CDR3 coding DNA: TGTGCCAGCAGTTTCCGTCCGGCCGCGTTCTCTGGGGCCAACGTCCTGACTTTC. Translating it yields CASSFRPAAFSGANVLTF.

This clonotype appeared a few times. This rearrangement joins TRBV24-1 to TRBJ2-5; 10 bases match TRBD2. Germline-derived CDR1 and CDR2 are KGHDR and SFDVKD. The length of the CDR3 is 16 residues. V was clipped by 4 bases and J by 2 bases; unmatched bases: 6. CDR3 sequence reads: CATSEPGTSDQETQYF. In nucleotides, the CDR3 is TGTGCCACCAGTGAACCCGGGACTAGCGATCAAGAGACCCAGTACTTC.

This clonotype was found many times. The chain links TRBV5-1 to TRBJ2-1; 8 bases are a match to TRBD2. V gave up 4 bases and J gave up 9 bases; unmatched junction bases: 3. The length of the CDR3 is 12 residues. The germline CDR1 and CDR2 sequences are SGHRS and YFSETQ. The CDR3 nucleotides are TGCGCCAGCAGCCTCAGCGGGAGTGAGCAGTTCTTC. Translation: CASSLSGSEQFF. Together with reference TRBV5-1 and TRBJ2-1, the CDR3 gives the full variable domain: KAGVTQTPRYLIKTRGQQVTLSCSPISGHRSVSWYQQTPGQGLQFLFEYFSETQRNKGNFPGRFSGRQFSNSRSEMNVSTLELGDSALYLCASSLSGSEQFFGPGTRLTVL.

The sample holds a few counts of this clonotype. V gene TRBV20-1 combines with J gene TRBJ1-1, with D tentatively TRBD1 (5 bases). With 6 bases removed from V and 3 bases from J, the gap between germline ends came to 17 bases. This CDR3 has 14 amino acids. The V gene's germline CDR1 is DFQATT and CDR2 SNEGSKA (reference sequence). DNA for the CDR3: TGCAGTGCGGTAATGTGGGGGAGGGACACTGAAGCTTTCTTT. Translation gives CSAVMWGRDTEAFF.

This clonotype was detected only a few times. J is TRBJ2-7 and V is TRBV7-8; no clear D. This CDR3 contains 13 residues. The V end was cut by 1 base, the J end by 3 bases, with 7 bases between. In germline, CDR1 is SGHVS, CDR2 FQNEAQ. As DNA, the CDR3 is TGTGCCAGCAGCTTAGTGGGTCTCTACGAGCAGTACTTC. It translates to CASSLVGLYEQYF.

As regards this clonotype: A read error may explain this, as a much larger clone is one base away. CDR3 DNA sequence: TGCGCCAGCAGCCGCACGGTAGGAGGGAGGACAGAGACGCAGTATTTT. Encoded protein: CASSRTVGGRTETQYF. The chain couples TRBV5-1 to TRBJ2-3; D tentatively fits TRBD1 or TRBD2 (6 bases each). Germline CDR1 is SGHRS and CDR2 is YFSETQ. This CDR3 spans 16 amino acids.

Ten or more counts support this clonotype. The chain is built from TRBV7-9 and TRBJ2-1, with D tentatively TRBD1 or TRBD2 (6 bases each). Trimming removed 5 bases from V and 6 bases from J, with 17 bases in between. CDR3 length: 15 residues. Germline V lookup: CDR1 SEHNR, CDR2 FQNEAQ (reference sequence). The CDR3 sequence: CASSREGGPLNEQFF. In DNA, the CDR3 is TGTGCCAGCAGCCGCGAGGGGGGCCCTCTCAATGAGCAGTTCTTC.

V and J are TRBV28 and TRBJ1-5; D possibly corresponds to TRBD1 (6 bases). Looked up from germline, CDR1 is MDHEN and CDR2 is SYDVKM. The length of the CDR3 is 15 residues. Trimming shortened V by 6 bases and J by 0 bases, and 12 bases separated the two germline ends. CDR3 amino acids: CASRFDRLSNQPQHF. CDR3 coding DNA: TGTGCCAGCAGATTCGACAGGCTTAGCAATCAGCCCCAGCATTTT.

The chain has TRBV12-3 or TRBV12-4 and TRBJ2-3; no clear D gene. With 3 bases removed from V and 3 bases from J, the gap between germline ends came to 10 bases. The CDR3 totals 14 residues. CDR3 in DNA: TGTGCCAGCAGTTTTTTTCCTACAACAGATACGCAGTATTTT. Residues: CASSFFPTTDTQYF.

In its sample, this clonotype was seen a few times. V gene TRBV6-1 combines with J gene TRBJ2-7; TRBD1 agrees at 9 bases. The CDR3 covers 14 residues. V dropped 6 bases and J dropped 2; count of bases not matched to a gene: 5. The V gene's germline CDR1 is MNHNS and CDR2 SASEGT. The CDR3 reads CASRRRDRAYEQYF. In nucleotides, the CDR3 is TGTGCCAGCAGACGACGGGACAGGGCCTACGAGCAGTACTTC.

This clonotype occurred a few times. The genes are TRBV7-8 and TRBJ2-1; 13 bases agree with TRBD2. The germline gives CDR1 SGHVS, CDR2 FQNEAQ. The CDR3 sequence is 18 residues long. J lost 7 bases, V lost 1 base, and 10 bases had no gene match. CDR3 bases: TGTGCCAGCAGCTTAGACGGACTAGCGGGAGACCCCGGGAATGAGCAGTTCTTC. This gives the protein CASSLDGLAGDPGNEQFF.

The chain couples TRBV6-2 or TRBV6-3 to TRBJ2-7, with TRBD2 as a possible D gene (5 bases). Per germline, CDR1 MNHEY and CDR2 SVGEGT. The CDR3 totals 15 residues. V was shortened by 2 bases and J by 1 base, with 12 bases between the two germline ends. The CDR3 bases are TGTGCCAGCAGTTACCAAAGGACGGGGTCCTACGAGCAGTACTTC. It encodes CASSYQRTGSYEQYF.

J is TRBJ2-1 and V is TRBV7-2; weak D call: TRBD2 (5 bases). The CDR3 is 16 amino acids. The germline V and J ends were trimmed by 5 bases and 9 bases, with 23 bases remaining between them. Germline CDR1 and CDR2: SGHTA and FQGNSA. The CDR3 bases are TGTGCCAGCAGCCTCGCCGGGAACAACCCAGGCGGTGAGCAGTTCTTC. Its protein is CASSLAGNNPGGEQFF. The complete variable domain, with remaining parts taken from reference TRBV7-2 and TRBJ2-1, reads GAGVSQSPSNKVTEKGKDVELRCDPISGHTALYWYRQSLGQGLEFLIYFQGNSAPDKSGLPSDRFSAERTGGSVSTLTIQRTQQEDSAVYLCASSLAGNNPGGEQFFGPGTRLTVL.

This clonotype was counted many times. J is TRBJ1-5 and V is TRBV7-2; D remains unclear. The germline CDR1 and CDR2 sequences are SGHTA and FQGNSA. This CDR3 has 14 residues. V dropped 0 bases and J dropped 7 bases, with 10 bases sitting between them. CDR3 nucleotide sequence: TGTGCCAGCAGCTTAGCGCGGGCCGGACAGCCCCAGCATTTT. Translated: CASSLARAGQPQHF.

This clonotype came up many times. The chain carries TRBV29-1 and TRBJ2-7; D call uncertain. The V end lost 4 bases, the J end lost 3 bases, and 7 bases lay between the germline ends. Germline CDR1 SQVTM, CDR2 ANQGSEA. The CDR3 spans 11 residues. The CDR3 nucleotides read TGCAGCGTTGGTACTTTCTACGAGCAGTACTTC. This encodes CSVGTFYEQYF.

This clonotype appeared many times. V and J are TRBV6-2 or TRBV6-3 and TRBJ1-2; tentative D call: TRBD1 (5 bases). Germline V CDR1 and CDR2: MNHEY, SVGEGT. The CDR3 has 13 residues. Trimming left V 5 bases short and J 4 bases short, with 11 bases between. The CDR3 nucleotides read TGTGCCAGCAGTCGCCCGACAGTCTATGGCTACACCTTC. This translates into CASSRPTVYGYTF.

The chain has TRBV5-4 and TRBJ2-7; D remains unclear. The CDR3 spans 14 residues. Germline assignment: CDR1 SGHNT and CDR2 YYREEE (reference sequence). The germline V and J ends were trimmed by 0 bases and 3 bases, with 10 bases remaining between them. This CDR3 is CASSLADGGYEQYF. The CDR3 DNA reads as TGTGCCAGCAGCTTGGCTGACGGTGGCTACGAGCAGTACTTC.

This clonotype was seen a handful of times. This rearrangement joins TRBV12-3 or TRBV12-4 to TRBJ2-1, with D tentatively TRBD1 (6 bases). The V end lost 7 bases, the J end lost 2 bases, and 12 bases lay between the germline ends. The CDR3 spans 14 residues. DNA for the CDR3: TGTGCCAGCATCAGGGGAGAGGCCTACAATGAGCAGTTCTTC. Translation gives CASIRGEAYNEQFF.